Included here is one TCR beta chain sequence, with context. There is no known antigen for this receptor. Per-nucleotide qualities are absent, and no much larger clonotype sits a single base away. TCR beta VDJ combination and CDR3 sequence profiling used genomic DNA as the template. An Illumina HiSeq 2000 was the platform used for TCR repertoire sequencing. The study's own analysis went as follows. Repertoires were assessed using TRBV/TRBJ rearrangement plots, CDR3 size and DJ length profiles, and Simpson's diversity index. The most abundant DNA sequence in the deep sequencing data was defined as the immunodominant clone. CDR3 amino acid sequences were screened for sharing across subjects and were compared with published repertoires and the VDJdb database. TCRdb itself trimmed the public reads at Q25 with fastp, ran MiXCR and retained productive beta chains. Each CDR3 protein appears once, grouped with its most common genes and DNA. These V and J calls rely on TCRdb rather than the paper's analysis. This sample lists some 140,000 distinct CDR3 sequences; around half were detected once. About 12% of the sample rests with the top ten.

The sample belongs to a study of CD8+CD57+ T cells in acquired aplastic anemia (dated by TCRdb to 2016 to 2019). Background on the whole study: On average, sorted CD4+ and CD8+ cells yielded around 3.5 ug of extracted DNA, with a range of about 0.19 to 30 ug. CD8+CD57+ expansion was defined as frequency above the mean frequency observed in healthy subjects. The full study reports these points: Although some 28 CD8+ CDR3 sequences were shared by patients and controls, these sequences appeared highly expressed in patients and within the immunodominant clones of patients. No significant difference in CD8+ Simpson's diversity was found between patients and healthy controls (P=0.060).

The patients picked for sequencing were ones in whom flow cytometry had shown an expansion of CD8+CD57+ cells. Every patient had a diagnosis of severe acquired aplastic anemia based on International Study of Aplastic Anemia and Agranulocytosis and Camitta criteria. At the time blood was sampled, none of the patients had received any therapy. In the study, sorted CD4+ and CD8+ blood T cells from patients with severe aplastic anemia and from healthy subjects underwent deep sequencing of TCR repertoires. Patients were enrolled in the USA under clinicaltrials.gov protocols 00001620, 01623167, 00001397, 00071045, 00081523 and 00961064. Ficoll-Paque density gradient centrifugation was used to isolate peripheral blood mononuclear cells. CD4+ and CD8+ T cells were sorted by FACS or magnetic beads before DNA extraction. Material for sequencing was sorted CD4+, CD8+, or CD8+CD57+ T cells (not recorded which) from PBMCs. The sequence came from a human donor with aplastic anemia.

The DNA sequence is given as TGTGCCAGCAACGCCCTTACAGGCCCCTCTGGAAACACCATATATTTT. The translation is CASNALTGPSGNTIYF. Here the chain combines TRBV5-6 and TRBJ1-3; D gene: possibly TRBD1, on 5 matching bases. The CDR3 has 16 amino acids, counting the end cysteine and phenylalanine. The DNA shown is the 48-base CDR3, in frame from base 1. Between the V and J ends, shortened by 6 bases and 0 bases respectively, the junction contains 16 bases. From the germline V gene, CDR1 is SGHDT and CDR2 is YYEEEE.